The 17 T cell receptor beta chains below were found in one sample sequenced in a study of T cells in Graves' hyperthyroidism and ophthalmopathy. Amplification of TCR beta CDR3 regions was performed using RNA transcripts as template. An initial round of RT-PCR targeting the TCR CDR3 relied on the HTBI primer set. TCRdb redid the calling of the multiplex PCR reads with MiXCR, one entry per CDR3 protein. The table records a few hundred thousand distinct CDR3 sequences, approximately 15% of them present only once. Sequencing used blood. All receptors come from a woman aged 30 to 39 with Graves' hyperthyroidism.

This clonotype appeared a few times. The genes are TRBV7-6 and TRBJ2-5, with D possibly matching TRBD1 (6 bases). Germline CDR1 SGHVS, CDR2 FNYEAQ. CDR3 length: 12 amino acids. V was clipped by 7 bases and J by 13 bases, with 19 bases between them. This CDR3 is CASTTYADSLYF. Here the CDR3 DNA reads TGTGCCAGCACCACATACGCGGACAGCTTGTACTTC.

This chain joins TRBV28 and TRBJ1-1; TRBD1 might be the D (5 bases). Looked up from germline, CDR1 is MDHEN and CDR2 is SYDVKM. V gave up 8 bases and J gave up 7 bases, with 14 bases separating them. The CDR3 is 12 amino acids. The DNA for the CDR3 is TGTGCCAGCGTACGACAGAGTTTTGAAGCTTTCTTT. Protein sequence: CASVRQSFEAFF. Looking up the rest from reference TRBV28 and TRBJ1-1 gives the full variable domain: DVKVTQSSRYLVKRTGEKVFLECVQDMDHENMFWYRQDPGLGLRLIYFSYDVKMKEKGDIPEGYSVSREKKERFSLILESASTNQTSMYLCASVRQSFEAFFGQGTRLTVV.

Concerning this clonotype itself: This could be a read error, since a much larger clone is one nucleotide away. The chain recombines TRBV18 with TRBJ2-7; D may be TRBD1 (6 bases). Trimming cost V 2 bases and J 5 bases, with 13 bases left between them. This CDR3 comprises 14 residues. Germline V gene lookup returns CDR1 KGHSH and CDR2 LQKENI. The CDR3 DNA is TGTGCCAGCTCACCATCGACAGGTGCCCACGAGCAGTACTTC. As protein: CASSPSTGAHEQYF.

This clonotype was detected many times. The rearrangement uses TRBV30 and TRBJ2-7, with D possibly matching TRBD1 (6 bases). Trimming shortened V by 5 bases and J by 0 bases, and 11 bases separated the two germline ends. This CDR3 is 13 amino acids long. Germline V lookup: CDR1 GTSNPN, CDR2 SVGIG (reference sequence). The CDR3 region is CAWEGHSSYEQYF. The CDR3 DNA is TGTGCCTGGGAGGGACATAGCTCCTACGAGCAGTACTTC.

This clonotype was seen a single time. The J gene is TRBJ2-7, the V gene TRBV9; 9 bases fit TRBD1. V lost 4 bases and J lost 4; bases outside the gene matches: 12. The CDR3 contains 16 residues. Germline lookup yields CDR1 SGDLS and CDR2 YYNGEE. Here the CDR3 DNA reads TGTGCCAGCAGCTCTCATACCGGGACAGGGAGTTACGAGCAGTACTTC. Protein sequence: CASSSHTGTGSYEQYF.

This clonotype showed up many times. CDR3 coding DNA: TGTGCCAGCAGCCCCGAGTACCTAGCCAAAAACATTCAGTACTTC. Its translation: CASSPEYLAKNIQYF. This sequence joins TRBV7-8 and TRBJ2-4, with D uncertain. This CDR3 spans 15 amino acids. The V and J ends lost 5 bases and 0 bases respectively, with 11 bases between them. From germline, CDR1 is SGHVS and CDR2 FQNEAQ.

This clonotype was seen repeatedly, ten times or more. The chain combines TRBV20-1 with TRBJ2-1, with 7 bases lining up with TRBD2. The germline V gene encodes CDR1 DFQATT and CDR2 SNEGSKA (reference sequence). Losses at the gene ends were 3 bases for V and 7 bases for J; bases not matched to a gene: 6. This CDR3 comprises 13 residues. The CDR3 sequence is CSARRTSMNEQFF. CDR3 DNA sequence: TGCAGTGCTAGGAGGACTAGTATGAATGAGCAGTTCTTC.

Many counts were recorded for this clonotype. V is TRBV28 and J is TRBJ2-7; 7 bases align to TRBD1. This CDR3 region has 13 residues. Germline trimming cut 7 bases from V and 1 base from J; bases unmatched to any gene: 4. Germline loops: CDR1 MDHEN, CDR2 SYDVKM. The DNA for the CDR3 is TGTGCCAGCAACCCGGGACAGTCCTACGAGCAGTACTTC. Translation: CASNPGQSYEQYF.

This clonotype has ten or more counts. This sequence joins TRBV27 and TRBJ2-3; D uncertain. This CDR3 has 13 amino acids. V shed 5 bases and J shed 2 bases, with 8 bases lying between them. Germline loops: CDR1 MNHEY, CDR2 SMNVEV (reference sequence). The CDR3 spells CASSHLITDTQYF. CDR3 nucleotide sequence: TGTGCCAGCAGTCATCTGATCACAGATACGCAGTATTTT.

V usage is TRBV6-5 and J usage is TRBJ2-1, with 7 bases lining up with TRBD2. The length of the CDR3 is 16 residues. V trimming: 0 bases; J trimming: 2 bases; junction bases outside the gene matches: 4. Germline CDR1 reads MNHEY; CDR2 reads SVGAGI. The CDR3 spells CASSYSLSGAYNEQFF. The DNA for the CDR3 is TGTGCCAGCAGTTACTCGTTAAGCGGGGCCTACAATGAGCAGTTCTTC.

The chain links TRBV20-1 to TRBJ2-1; 11 nucleotides line up with TRBD2. Losses at the gene ends were 3 bases for V and 7 bases for J; bases not matched to a gene: 8. Germline lookup yields CDR1 DFQATT and CDR2 SNEGSKA (reference sequence). CDR3 size: 15 residues. DNA for the CDR3: TGCAGTGCTAGGCTAGCGGGAGGAATGAGGAATGAGCAGTTCTTC. It codes for CSARLAGGMRNEQFF.

This clonotype was detected many times. This chain uses TRBV7-2 with TRBJ1-6; D not resolved. This CDR3 spans 15 amino acids. The V gene lost 0 bases and the J gene lost 6 bases, with 9 bases spanning the gap. Germline lookup yields CDR1 SGHTA and CDR2 FQGNSA. The CDR3 here is CASSLARPINSPLHF. CDR3 coding DNA: TGTGCCAGCAGCTTAGCTCGTCCGATTAATTCACCCCTCCACTTT.

The sample holds many counts of this clonotype. The rearrangement links TRBV11-2 to TRBJ1-1, with D tentatively TRBD1 (6 bases). V was pared by 1 base and J by 1 base, with 13 bases between. From germline, CDR1 is SGHAT and CDR2 FQNNGV. The CDR3 is made up of 16 amino acids. This chain's CDR3 is CASSLVGGAKNTEAFF. DNA for the CDR3: TGTGCCAGCAGCTTAGTTGGGGGGGCCAAGAACACTGAAGCTTTCTTT.

This clonotype was counted many times. The rearrangement uses TRBV12-3 or TRBV12-4 and TRBJ1-5; weak D call: TRBD1 (5 bases). V dropped 2 bases and J dropped 0 bases, with 8 bases sitting between them. The CDR3 has 15 residues. For the CDR3, the DNA is TGTGCCAGCAGTTTATTAAGGGGTAGCAATCAGCCCCAGCATTTT. It encodes CASSLLRGSNQPQHF.

This chain connects TRBV2 to TRBJ2-1; 14 nucleotides match TRBD2. There are 16 residues in the CDR3. Trimming removed 6 bases from V and 10 bases from J; junction bases left unmatched: 11. Germline loops: CDR1 SNHLY, CDR2 FYNNEI. The CDR3 spells CASRRSGTSGSWEQFF. The CDR3 bases are TGTGCCAGCAGGAGGTCCGGGACTAGCGGGAGTTGGGAGCAGTTCTTC.

Worth noting for this clonotype: This may be a read error, as it is one base from a much larger clone. J is TRBJ1-3 and V is TRBV30, with D perhaps matching TRBD1 (6 bases). Germline values: CDR1 GTSNPN, CDR2 SVGIG (reference sequence). The CDR3 spans 15 residues. CDR3 in DNA: TGTGCCTGGAGTCAGACGACAGGATTTCGAAACGCCATATATTTT. Its protein product is CAWSQTTGFRNAIYF. The whole variable domain, filled in from reference TRBV30 and TRBJ1-3, reads SQTIHQWPATLVQPVGSPLSLECTVEGTSNPNLYWYRQAAGRGLQLLFYSVGIGQISSEVPQNLSASRPQDRQFILSSKKLLLSDSGFYLCAWSQTTGFRNAIYFGEGSWLTVV.

At least ten counts were recorded for this clonotype. The chain recombines TRBV11-2 with TRBJ2-3; 11 nucleotides align to TRBD1. V shed 5 bases and J 5 bases; nucleotides not matched to a gene: 6. Germline CDR1 reads SGHAT; CDR2 reads FQNNGV. The CDR3 consists of 15 residues. The CDR3 DNA sequence: TGTGCCAGCAGCACAGGACAGGGGGCAGGAGATACGCAGTATTTT. This codes for CASSTGQGAGDTQYF.